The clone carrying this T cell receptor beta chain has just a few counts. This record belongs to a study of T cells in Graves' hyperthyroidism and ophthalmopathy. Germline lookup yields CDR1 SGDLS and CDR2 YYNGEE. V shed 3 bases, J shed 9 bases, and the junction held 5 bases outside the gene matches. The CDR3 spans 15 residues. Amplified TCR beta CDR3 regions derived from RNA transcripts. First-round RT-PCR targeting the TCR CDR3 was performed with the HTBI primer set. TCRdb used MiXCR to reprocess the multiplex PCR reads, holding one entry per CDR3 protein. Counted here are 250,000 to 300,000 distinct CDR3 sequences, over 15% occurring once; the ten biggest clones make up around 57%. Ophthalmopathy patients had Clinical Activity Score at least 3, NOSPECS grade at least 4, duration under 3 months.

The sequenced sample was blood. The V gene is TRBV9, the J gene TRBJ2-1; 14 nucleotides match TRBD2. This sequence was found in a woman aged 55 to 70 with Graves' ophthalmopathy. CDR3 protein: CASSGLAGGQGEQFF. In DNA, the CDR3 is TGTGCCAGCAGCGGACTAGCGGGGGGGCAGGGTGAGCAGTTCTTC.